Following are 7 T cell receptor beta chains from one sample sequenced in a study of T cell clones after liver transplantation. Profiling relied on immunoSEQ multiplex PCR, and the TCRdb table lists in-frame clones only, not all of them. Altogether 77,000 or so clones are present, 75% to 90% being singletons, with the ten largest covering approximately 0.8%. The source material was CD4+ T cells from blood, sampled 12 months after liver transplant. The source is a human patient who received a liver transplant. Among the T cells, some may be from the graft donor.

This rearrangement joins TRBV15 to TRBJ2-5; no firm D call. This CDR3 comprises 13 residues. V was pared by 0 bases and J by 3 bases, with 5 bases between. Germline lookup yields CDR1 LNHNV and CDR2 YYDKDF (reference sequence). CDR3 bases: TGTGCCACCAGCAGAGATAGGGAAGAGACCCAGTACTTC. Amino acids: CATSRDREETQYF. The whole variable domain, remainder taken from reference TRBV15 and TRBJ2-5, is DAMVIQNPRYQVTQFGKPVTLSCSQTLNHNVMYWYQQKSSQAPKLLFHYYDKDFNNEADTPDNFQSRRPNTSFCFLDIRSPGLGDTAMYLCATSRDREETQYFGPGTRLLVL.

This rearrangement joins TRBV5-1 to TRBJ1-2; D possibly corresponds to TRBD1 (5 bases). Germline lookup yields CDR1 SGHRS and CDR2 YFSETQ. The CDR3 length is 14 residues. Trimming stripped 0 bases from V and 8 bases from J, with 14 bases between. CDR3 in amino acids: CASSLDQGNWGYTF. The DNA of the CDR3 is TGCGCCAGCAGCTTGGACCAGGGCAACTGGGGCTACACCTTC. Filled out from reference TRBV5-1 and TRBJ1-2, the complete variable domain reads KAGVTQTPRYLIKTRGQQVTLSCSPISGHRSVSWYQQTPGQGLQFLFEYFSETQRNKGNFPGRFSGRQFSNSRSEMNVSTLELGDSALYLCASSLDQGNWGYTFGSGTRLTVV.

This rearrangement joins TRBV29-1 to TRBJ2-5; no firm D call. V gave up 7 bases and J gave up 5 bases, with 17 bases separating them. Germline V gene data show CDR1 as SQVTM and CDR2 as ANQGSEA. This CDR3 has 13 residues. The CDR3: CSAPHAPEETQYF. CDR3 nucleotides: TGCAGCGCCCCACACGCACCAGAGGAGACCCAGTACTTC.

The chain employs TRBV5-4 and TRBJ1-1; D not resolved. V was cut by 3 bases and J by 4 bases, with 16 bases left in between. Germline V gene data show CDR1 as SGHNT and CDR2 as YYREEE (reference sequence). The CDR3 runs to 15 residues. The CDR3 region has the DNA TGTGCCAGCAGCTCGGACGGCGATTTGGGCACTGAAGCTTTCTTT. It codes for CASSSDGDLGTEAFF.

This clone was observed many times. The chain combines TRBV11-2 with TRBJ1-2, with 10 nucleotides matching TRBD1. Germline V gene data show CDR1 as SGHAT and CDR2 as FQNNGV. This CDR3 region has 15 residues. V lost 3 bases, J lost 6 bases, and 7 bases stayed unmatched. This CDR3 is CASSFIRGQGNGYTF. DNA for the CDR3: TGTGCCAGCAGCTTCATAAGGGGACAGGGGAATGGCTACACCTTC.

The chain has TRBV29-1 and TRBJ2-1; TRBD2 matches 9 bases. CDR1 is SQVTM, CDR2 ANQGSEA, per germline. The V gene end was trimmed by 6 bases and the J gene end by 6 bases; junction bases not matched to a gene: 3. CDR3 length equals 12 residues. The CDR3 coding sequence is TGCAGCGTGCGGGAGGGCCGCAATGAGCAGTTCTTC. Amino acid sequence: CSVREGRNEQFF.

The chain couples TRBV29-1 to TRBJ2-7, with 7 nucleotides matching TRBD1. Germline CDR1 is SQVTM and CDR2 is ANQGSEA. The CDR3 spans 11 residues. After removal of 8 bases from V and 6 bases from J, the junction contained 7 bases not matched to a gene. CDR3 bases: TGCAGCATTAACAGGGGCGGCGAGCAGTACTTC. It codes for CSINRGGEQYF.